Included here is one T cell receptor beta chain sequence, with context. This clonotype was found a few times. Its cognate antigen has yet to be identified. No clone much larger than this one lies a single base away; base qualities are absent. This entry is derived from a study of response to subunit inactivated influenza vaccine (dated by TCRdb to between 2018 and 2020). For the wider study: Deep quantitative profiling of the T cell receptor repertoire was used in the study to follow responses to a trivalent subunit inactivated influenza vaccine. Points the paper makes about the study in general: The authors proposed that each seasonal influenza vaccination may bring in only a limited number of new T cells.

From the germline V gene (reference sequence), CDR1 is DFQATT and CDR2 is SNEGSKA. V sheds 4 bases and J sheds 0 bases, leaving 10 bases between their ends. Reading from cysteine to phenylalanine, the CDR3 counts 15 amino acids. Only the CDR3 region is kept as DNA, spanning 45 bases read in frame from base 1. Libraries were prepared through RT-PCR. The reads were generated on an Illumina HiSeq 2500. TCRdb passed the public sequencing reads through fastp at Q25 and MiXCR, retaining productive beta sequences. Duplicate CDR3 protein sequences are folded into a single record with the most common DNA and genes. This sample gives approximately 530,000 distinct CDR3 sequences in total; approximately 7.7% of them show up just once. Jointly, the top ten make up roughly 13% of the sample.

The sequence derives from a man between 50 and 69 years old who received an inactivated influenza vaccine. Donor details come from another sample of the same person, matched by shared clones. The starting material was PBMCs from blood, obtained 23 months after vaccination. The chain is encoded by TRBV20-1 joined to TRBJ1-6; no D gene call is confident. The CDR3 has the sequence CSAIKGGSYNSPLHF. Read as DNA, the sequence is TGCAGTGCTATTAAGGGAGGCTCCTATAATTCACCCCTCCACTTT.